The rows below give T cell receptor beta chains drawn from one sample of a study of blood T cell repertoires in COVID-19. Libraries were prepared by immunoSEQ multiplex PCR; TCRdb keeps only in-frame clonotypes and omits some of them. There are roughly 130,000 clones in the sample; approximately 84% occur only once, and about 12% lies in the top ten. Sequencing was performed on peripheral blood. These receptor sequences come from a woman aged 60-70 years with acute or convalescent COVID-19. CDR3s include the opening cysteine and the closing phenylalanine or tryptophan. A D gene is named only where the DNA matches it firmly. Only part of the rows carry a size: once, few, many, or a class if the clone is expanded.

j_gene	v_gene	abundance	d_gene	CDR3aa	CDR3nt
TRBJ1-5	TRBV3-1/TRBV3-2	few	NA	CASSQNSNWSLNQPQHF	TGTGCCAGCAGCCAAAACTCGAACTGGAGCTTAAATCAGCCCCAGCATTTT
TRBJ1-1	TRBV7-3	NA	NA	CASSLTPGPEAFF	TGTGCCAGCAGCTTAACCCCAGGGCCTGAAGCTTTCTTT
TRBJ2-2	TRBV2	NA	NA	CASSPRTGVGELFF	TGTGCCAGCAGTCCTCGTACAGGTGTCGGGGAGCTGTTTTTT
TRBJ1-2	TRBV3-1/TRBV3-2	NA	NA	CASSPSRGYGYTF	TGTGCCAGCAGCCCCTCGAGAGGCTATGGCTACACCTTC
TRBJ2-1	TRBV7-3	NA	TRBD2	CASSLDQAGAGYNEQFF	TGTGCCAGCAGCTTAGATCAAGCGGGGGCAGGCTACAATGAGCAGTTCTTC
TRBJ2-1	TRBV29-1	NA	NA	CSGTGPQGANEQFF	TGCAGCGGAACCGGGCCCCAAGGGGCCAATGAGCAGTTCTTC
TRBJ2-2	TRBV15	NA	NA	CATNPGANTGELFF	TGTGCCACCAACCCAGGGGCGAACACCGGGGAGCTGTTTTTT
TRBJ1-6	TRBV9	NA	TRBD1	CASSVDGQGDSPLHF	TGTGCCAGCAGCGTAGACGGACAGGGGGATTCACCCCTCCACTTT
TRBJ1-2	TRBV5-1	NA	TRBD1	CASSPTPPGQGVGGYTF	TGCGCCAGCAGCCCTACACCTCCGGGACAGGGGGTAGGTGGCTACACCTTC
TRBJ1-1	TRBV6-1	NA	NA	CASSEPQVLQGFF	TGTGCCAGCAGTGAACCCCAGGTCCTGCAGGGTTTCTTT
TRBJ2-7	TRBV6-6	NA	NA	CASSYRVLYEQYF	TGTGCCAGCAGTTACCGGGTCCTCTACGAGCAGTACTTC
TRBJ1-3	TRBV7-3	NA	NA	CASSLHGDSGNTIYF	TGTGCCAGCAGCTTACACGGAGACTCTGGAAACACCATATATTTT
TRBJ1-2	TRBV3-1/TRBV3-2	NA	NA	CASSQVEGSHGYTF	TGTGCCAGCAGCCAAGTTGAGGGCAGTCATGGCTACACCTTC
TRBJ2-3	TRBV3-1/TRBV3-2	many	NA	CASSPPSNTDTQYF	TGTGCCAGCAGCCCCCCGAGCAACACAGATACGCAGTATTTT
TRBJ1-4	TRBV14	NA	TRBD1	CASSVMTGSHEKLFF	TGTGCCAGCAGCGTAATGACAGGGTCGCATGAAAAACTGTTTTTT
TRBJ2-7	TRBV20-1	NA	TRBD1	CSASGQVPTYEQYF	TGCAGTGCAAGTGGACAGGTTCCTACCTACGAGCAGTACTTC
TRBJ1-3	TRBV19	few	NA	CASSLDRSSSGNTIYF	TGTGCCAGTAGTCTAGACAGGTCGTCCTCTGGAAACACCATATATTTT
TRBJ2-3	TRBV7-6	NA	NA	CASSSSGSRADTQYF	TGTGCCAGCAGCTCCTCGGGATCACGTGCAGATACGCAGTATTTT
TRBJ2-6	TRBV10-3	NA	TRBD1	CAISGRTGGSGANVLTF	TGTGCCATCAGTGGGAGGACAGGGGGCTCTGGGGCCAACGTCCTGACTTTC
TRBJ2-7	TRBV11-2	once	NA	CASSLEMGAYEQYF	TGTGCCAGCAGCTTAGAGATGGGGGCTTACGAGCAGTACTTC
TRBJ1-1	TRBV7-3	few	NA	CASSLTIDSPNTEAFF	TGTGCCAGCAGCTTAACCATAGACAGCCCGAACACTGAAGCTTTCTTT
TRBJ1-5	TRBV11-2	NA	NA	CASSLTGSNQPQHF	TGTGCCAGCAGCTTGACAGGAAGCAATCAGCCCCAGCATTTT
TRBJ1-3	TRBV29-1	few	NA	CSVAQGYTFGLGNTIYF	TGCAGCGTTGCCCAGGGTTATACTTTTGGGCTCGGAAACACCATATATTTT
TRBJ2-1	TRBV5-1	NA	TRBD1	CASSLPSMTGGAGGHNEQFF	TGCGCCAGCAGCTTGCCCTCTATGACAGGGGGCGCGGGAGGTCACAATGAGCAGTTCTTC
TRBJ2-2	TRBV3-1/TRBV3-2	NA	TRBD2	CASTNSGGYTGELFF	TGTGCCAGCACCAATAGCGGGGGGTACACCGGGGAGCTGTTTTTT
TRBJ1-1	TRBV5-1	NA	NA	CASSLILAGEAFF	TGCGCCAGCAGCTTGATTCTGGCAGGGGAAGCTTTCTTT